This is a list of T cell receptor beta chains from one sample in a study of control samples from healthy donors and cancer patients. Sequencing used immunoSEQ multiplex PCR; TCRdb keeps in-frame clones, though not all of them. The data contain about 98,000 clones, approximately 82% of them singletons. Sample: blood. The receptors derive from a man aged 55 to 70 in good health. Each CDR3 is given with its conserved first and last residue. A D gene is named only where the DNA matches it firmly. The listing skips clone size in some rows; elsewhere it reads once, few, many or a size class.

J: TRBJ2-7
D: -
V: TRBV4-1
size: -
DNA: TGCGCCAGCAGCCAAGTCCTGAGGGATGGGCCCTACGAGCAGTACTTC
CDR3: CASSQVLRDGPYEQYF

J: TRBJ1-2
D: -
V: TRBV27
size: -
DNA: TGTGCCAGCAGGTGGTCCTCCAACTATGGCTACACCTTC
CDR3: CASRWSSNYGYTF

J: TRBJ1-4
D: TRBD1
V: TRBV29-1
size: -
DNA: TGCAGCGTTTCCGGGACAGCCCCGGGGGATGAAAAACTGTTTTTT
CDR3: CSVSGTAPGDEKLFF

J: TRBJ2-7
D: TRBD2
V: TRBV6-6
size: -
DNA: TGTGCCAGCACAATCGGACTAGCGGCGAGCTCCTACGAGCAGTACTTC
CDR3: CASTIGLAASSYEQYF

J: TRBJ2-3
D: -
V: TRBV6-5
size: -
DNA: TGTGCCAGCAGTTACTCGCGGGAAAAATTGGGAGATACGCAGTATTTT
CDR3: CASSYSREKLGDTQYF

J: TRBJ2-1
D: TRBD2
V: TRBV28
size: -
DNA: TGTGCCAGCACTCCTAGCGGGAGGGGTTCTTACAATGAGCAGTTCTTC
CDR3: CASTPSGRGSYNEQFF

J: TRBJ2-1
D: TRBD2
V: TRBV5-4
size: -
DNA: TGTGCCAGCAGCATCCCCGCTAGCGGGAGCTACAATGAGCAGTTCTTC
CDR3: CASSIPASGSYNEQFF

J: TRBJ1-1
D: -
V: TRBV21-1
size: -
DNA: TGTGCCAGCAGCCCCGAAGGGGGCGGATTCACTGAAGCTTTCTTT
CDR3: CASSPEGGGFTEAFF

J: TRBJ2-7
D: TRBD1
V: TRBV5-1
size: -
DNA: TGCGCCAGCAGCTTAACAGGGGGCGCCCCTACCGAGCAGTACTTC
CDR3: CASSLTGGAPTEQYF

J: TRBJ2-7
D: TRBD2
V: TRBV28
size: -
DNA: TGTGCCAGCAGTTTAGGGCCTAGCGGGGGGGCGGACGAGCAGTACTTC
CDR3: CASSLGPSGGADEQYF

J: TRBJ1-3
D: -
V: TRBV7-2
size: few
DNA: TGTGCCAGCAGCTTAGGCATCTCTGGAAACACCATATATTTT
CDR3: CASSLGISGNTIYF

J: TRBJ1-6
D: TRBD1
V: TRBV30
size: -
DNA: TGTGCCTGGAGTCTACACTCCGGGACAGTCAATTCACCCCTCCACTTT
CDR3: CAWSLHSGTVNSPLHF

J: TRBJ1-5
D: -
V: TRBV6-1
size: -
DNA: TGTGCCAGCAGTGACCGTCCAGATAGCAATCAGCCCCAGCATTTT
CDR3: CASSDRPDSNQPQHF

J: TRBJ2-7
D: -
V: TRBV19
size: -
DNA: TGTGCCAGTAGTATGACTAGCTCCTACGAGCAGTACTTC
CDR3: CASSMTSSYEQYF

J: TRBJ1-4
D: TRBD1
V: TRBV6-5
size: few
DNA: TGTGCCAGCAGTCCAATGGACAGGAGTAATGAAAAACTGTTTTTT
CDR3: CASSPMDRSNEKLFF

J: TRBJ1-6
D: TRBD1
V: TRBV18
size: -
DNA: TGTGCCAGCTCTATGGACAGGAACTATTCACCCCTCCACTTT
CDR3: CASSMDRNYSPLHF

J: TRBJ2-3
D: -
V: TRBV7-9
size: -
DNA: TGTGCCAGCAGGCAGACGGATACGCAGTATTTT
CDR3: CASRQTDTQYF

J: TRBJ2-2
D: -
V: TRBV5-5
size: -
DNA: TGTGCCAGCAGCTTGGGCCCGAACACCGGGGAGCTGTTTTTT
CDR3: CASSLGPNTGELFF

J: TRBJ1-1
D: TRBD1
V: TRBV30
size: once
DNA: TGTGCCTGGAAATTAGGACAGGGCGGCACTGAAGCTTTCTTT
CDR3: CAWKLGQGGTEAFF

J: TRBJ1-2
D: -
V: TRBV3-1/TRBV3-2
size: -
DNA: TGTGCCAGCAGCCTTAGTTCGGACTCCCCATACACCTTC
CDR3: CASSLSSDSPYTF

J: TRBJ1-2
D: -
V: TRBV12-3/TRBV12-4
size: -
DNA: TGTGCCAGCAGTGAACGCTATGGCTACACCTTC
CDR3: CASSERYGYTF

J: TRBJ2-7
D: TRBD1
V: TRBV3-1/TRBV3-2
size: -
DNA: TGTGCCAGCAGCCAGACGACAGGGAACTACGAGCAGTACTTC
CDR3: CASSQTTGNYEQYF

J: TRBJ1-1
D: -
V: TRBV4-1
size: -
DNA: TGCGCCAGCAGTGAAGGGGACACTGAAGCTTTCTTT
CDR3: CASSEGDTEAFF

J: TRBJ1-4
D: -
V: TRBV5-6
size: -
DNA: TGTGCCAGCAGCCCGGTTCGGGGACCGCGTAATGAAAAACTGTTTTTT
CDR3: CASSPVRGPRNEKLFF

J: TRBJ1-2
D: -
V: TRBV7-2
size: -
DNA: TGTGCCAGCAGCTTAGCAGGGGTGGACGGCTACACCTTC
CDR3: CASSLAGVDGYTF

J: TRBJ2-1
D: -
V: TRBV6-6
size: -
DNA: TGTGCCAGCAGTCGCTTTCGGGTCAGCACACCCAGGGGCCATGAGCAGTTCTTC
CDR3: CASSRFRVSTPRGHEQFF

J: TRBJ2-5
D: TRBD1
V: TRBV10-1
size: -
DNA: TGCGCCAGCAGTGAGTCGAGGACAGGGATGAGAGGAGAGACCCAGTACTTC
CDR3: CASSESRTGMRGETQYF

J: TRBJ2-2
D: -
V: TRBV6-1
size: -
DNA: TGTGCCAGCAGTGAACGGGGAGTGGTTCAGGGGTCGTCCGGGGAGCTGTTTTTT
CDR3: CASSERGVVQGSSGELFF

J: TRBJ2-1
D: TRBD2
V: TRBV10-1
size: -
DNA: TGCGCCAGCAGTGCAATGGCGGGAGCGTTAAATGAGCAGTTCTTC
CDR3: CASSAMAGALNEQFF

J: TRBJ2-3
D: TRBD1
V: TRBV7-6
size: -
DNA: TGTGCCAGCAGCCCCGGACAGGCCTACACAGATACGCAGTATTTT
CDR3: CASSPGQAYTDTQYF

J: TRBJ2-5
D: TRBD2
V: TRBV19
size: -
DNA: TGTGCCAGTAGTATAGAAGGACTAGCGGGAAGGGAAGAGACCCAGTACTTC
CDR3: CASSIEGLAGREETQYF

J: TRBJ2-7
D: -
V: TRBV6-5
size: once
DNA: TGTGCCAGCAGTTACTCGGCAGGGGTCGCAACCTACGAGCAGTACTTC
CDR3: CASSYSAGVATYEQYF

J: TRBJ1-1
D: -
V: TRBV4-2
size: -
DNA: TGTGCCAGCAGCCAAGGCACGGGTTTTCGACGGTTAAACACTGAAGCTTTCTTT
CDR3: CASSQGTGFRRLNTEAFF

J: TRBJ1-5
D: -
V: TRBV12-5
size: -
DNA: TGTGCTAGTGGCCCCGAATTAGGCAATCAGCCCCAGCATTTT
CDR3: CASGPELGNQPQHF

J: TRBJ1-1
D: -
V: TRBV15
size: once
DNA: TGTGCCACCAGCAGAGGACAGAGAGACACTGAAGCTTTCTTT
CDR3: CATSRGQRDTEAFF

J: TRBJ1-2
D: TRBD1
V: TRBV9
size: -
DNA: TGTGCCAGCAGCGCCTCCAGGGGGAGGGAAAATGGCTACACCTTC
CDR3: CASSASRGRENGYTF

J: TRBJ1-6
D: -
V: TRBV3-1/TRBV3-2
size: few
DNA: TGTGCCAGCAGCCTCCGGGACACTTATAATTCACCCCTCCACTTT
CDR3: CASSLRDTYNSPLHF

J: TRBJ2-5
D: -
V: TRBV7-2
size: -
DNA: TGTGCCAGCAGCTTTCTTAGGGGGAGGCTTCAAGAGACCCAGTACTTC
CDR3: CASSFLRGRLQETQYF

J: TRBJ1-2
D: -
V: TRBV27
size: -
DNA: TGTGCCAGCAGATTCTCCGGGGTCTCTTATGGCTACACCTTC
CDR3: CASRFSGVSYGYTF

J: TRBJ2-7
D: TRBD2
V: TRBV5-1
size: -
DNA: TGCGCCAGCAGCTTGGATAGGCGGCGGGGGGGCCGCGACGAGCAGTACTTC
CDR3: CASSLDRRRGGRDEQYF

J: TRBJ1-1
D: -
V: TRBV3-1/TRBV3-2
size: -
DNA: TGTGCCAGCAGCCTACTGGCGGCCACTGAAGCTTTCTTT
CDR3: CASSLLAATEAFF

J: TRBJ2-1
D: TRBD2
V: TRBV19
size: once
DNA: TGTGCCAGTAGTATCCCCCAATTAAGGGAGGGCCGGAATGAGCAGTTCTTC
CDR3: CASSIPQLREGRNEQFF

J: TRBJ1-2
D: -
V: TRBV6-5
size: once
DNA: TGTGCCAGCAGTTACAGAGGAGGGAACTATGGCTACACCTTC
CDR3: CASSYRGGNYGYTF

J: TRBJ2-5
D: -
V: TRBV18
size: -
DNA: TGTGCCAGCTCACCGGAGGAAGAGACCCAGTACTTC
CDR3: CASSPEEETQYF

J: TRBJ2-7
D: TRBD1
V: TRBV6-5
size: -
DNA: TGTGCCAGCAGTTACCGGGGACAGGGAACCTACGAGCAGTACTTC
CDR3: CASSYRGQGTYEQYF

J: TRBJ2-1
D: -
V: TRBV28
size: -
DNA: TGTGCCAGCAGTCCGCCCGGGAGCCGAAGTTACAATGAGCAGTTCTTC
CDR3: CASSPPGSRSYNEQFF

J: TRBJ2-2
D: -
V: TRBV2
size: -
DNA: TGTGCCAGCAAAGCTAGCGAAAACACCGGGGAGCTGTTTTTT
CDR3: CASKASENTGELFF

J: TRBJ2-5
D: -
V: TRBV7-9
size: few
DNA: TGTGCCAGCAGCTCCAGGCTAGCCTCATACTTC
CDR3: CASSSRLASYF

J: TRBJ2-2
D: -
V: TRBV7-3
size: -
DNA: TGTGCCAGCAGCCCCTTGACAGACGCCCCCAACACCGGGGAGCTGTTTTTT
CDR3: CASSPLTDAPNTGELFF

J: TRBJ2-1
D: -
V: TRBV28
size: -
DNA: TGTGCCACCCTTATCCAGGAGGGCTACAATGAGCAGTTCTTC
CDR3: CATLIQEGYNEQFF

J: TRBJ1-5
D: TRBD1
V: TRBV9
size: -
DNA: TGTGCCAGCAGCGTAGCTCCAGGGGGTAATCAGCCCCAGCATTTT
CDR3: CASSVAPGGNQPQHF

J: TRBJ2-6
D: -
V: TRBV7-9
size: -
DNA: TGTGCCAGCAGCTTAACGACCGGGAGCGCCAACGTCCTGACTTTC
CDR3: CASSLTTGSANVLTF

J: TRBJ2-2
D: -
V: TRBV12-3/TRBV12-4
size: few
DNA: TGTGCCAGCCCTACGGGGGCCGGGGAGCTGTTTTTT
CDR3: CASPTGAGELFF

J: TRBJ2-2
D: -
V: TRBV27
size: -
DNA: TGTGCCAGCAGTTCGGAGATCCTCACCGGGGAGCTGTTTTTT
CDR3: CASSSEILTGELFF

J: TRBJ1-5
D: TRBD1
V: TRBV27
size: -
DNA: TGTGCCAGCAGTTTATCGGCCGGGACAGGGCTTCAGCCCCAGCATTTT
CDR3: CASSLSAGTGLQPQHF

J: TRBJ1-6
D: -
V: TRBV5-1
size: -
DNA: TGCGCCAGCCGACCGGGGGGTCAGTATAATTCACCCCTCCACTTT
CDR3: CASRPGGQYNSPLHF

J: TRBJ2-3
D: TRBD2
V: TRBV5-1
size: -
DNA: TGCGCCAGCAGCTTCCTTAGCGGGGGTGCAGATACGCAGTATTTT
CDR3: CASSFLSGGADTQYF

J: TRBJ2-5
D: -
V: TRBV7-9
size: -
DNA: TGTGCCAGCAGCTTATCCGGGGTGGACCAGTACTTC
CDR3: CASSLSGVDQYF

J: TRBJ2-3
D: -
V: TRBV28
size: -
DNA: TGTGCCAGCAGTTTACCCAGGGCGGGGGCCACAGATACGCAGTATTTT
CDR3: CASSLPRAGATDTQYF

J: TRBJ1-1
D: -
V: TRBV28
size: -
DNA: TGTGCCAGTACCGGACGGTGGAACACTGAAGCTTTCTTT
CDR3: CASTGRWNTEAFF